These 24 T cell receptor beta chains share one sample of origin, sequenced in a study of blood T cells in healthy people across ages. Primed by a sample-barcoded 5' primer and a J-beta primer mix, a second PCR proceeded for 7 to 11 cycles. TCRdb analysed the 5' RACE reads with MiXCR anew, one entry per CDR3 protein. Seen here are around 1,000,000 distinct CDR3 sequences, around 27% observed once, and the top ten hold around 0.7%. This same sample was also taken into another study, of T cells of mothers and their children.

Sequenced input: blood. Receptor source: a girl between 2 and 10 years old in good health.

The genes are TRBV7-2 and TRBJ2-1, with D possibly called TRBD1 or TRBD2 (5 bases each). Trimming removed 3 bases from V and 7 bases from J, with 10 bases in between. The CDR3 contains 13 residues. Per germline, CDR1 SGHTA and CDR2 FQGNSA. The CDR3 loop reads CASSFYEGNEQFF. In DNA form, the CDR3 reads TGTGCCAGCAGCTTTTATGAGGGGAATGAGCAGTTCTTC.

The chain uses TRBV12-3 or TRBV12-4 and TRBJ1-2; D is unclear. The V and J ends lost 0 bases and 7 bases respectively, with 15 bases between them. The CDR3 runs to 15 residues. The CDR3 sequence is CASSLAAGFYGGYTF. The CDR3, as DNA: TGTGCCAGCAGTTTAGCGGCGGGTTTTTATGGTGGCTACACCTTC.

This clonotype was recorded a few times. The chain's CDR3 is CASGDGQAGFSYEQYF. CDR3 coding DNA: TGTGCCAGCGGAGACGGGCAGGCAGGGTTCTCCTACGAGCAGTACTTC. The gene calls are TRBV9 and TRBJ2-5, with TRBD1 as a possible D gene (5 bases). TRBJ2-7 explains the end of the DNA better; the J call may be wrong. The CDR3 totals 16 residues. Germline lookup yields CDR1 SGDLS and CDR2 YYNGEE.

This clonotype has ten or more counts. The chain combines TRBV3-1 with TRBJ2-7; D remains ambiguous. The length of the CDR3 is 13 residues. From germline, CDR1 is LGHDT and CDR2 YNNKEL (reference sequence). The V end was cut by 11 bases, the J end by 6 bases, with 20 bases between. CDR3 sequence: CALSKQPACEQYF. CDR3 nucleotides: TGTGCCCTTTCAAAACAACCCGCGTGCGAGCAGTACTTC.

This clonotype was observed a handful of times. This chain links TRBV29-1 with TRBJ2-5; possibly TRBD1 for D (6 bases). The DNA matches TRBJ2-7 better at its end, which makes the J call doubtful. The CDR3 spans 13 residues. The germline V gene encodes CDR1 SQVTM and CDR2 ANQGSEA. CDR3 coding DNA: TGCAGCGTTGAAACAGGGATTCCCTACGAGCAGTACTTC. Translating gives CSVETGIPYEQYF.

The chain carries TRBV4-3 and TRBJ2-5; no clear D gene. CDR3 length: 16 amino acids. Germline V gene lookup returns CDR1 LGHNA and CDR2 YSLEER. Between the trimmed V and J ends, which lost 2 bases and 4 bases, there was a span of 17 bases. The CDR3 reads CASSQHYTDLGETQYF. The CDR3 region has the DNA TGCGCCAGCAGCCAACATTACACGGACCTCGGAGAGACCCAGTACTTC.

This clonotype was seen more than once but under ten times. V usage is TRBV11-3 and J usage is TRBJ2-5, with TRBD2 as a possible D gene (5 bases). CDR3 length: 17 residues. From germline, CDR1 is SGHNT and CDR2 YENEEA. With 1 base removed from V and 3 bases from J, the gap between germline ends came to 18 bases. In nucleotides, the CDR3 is TGTGCCAGCAGCTTAGGGGTCTTTATTACCGGGGAAGAGACCCAGTACTTC. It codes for CASSLGVFITGEETQYF.

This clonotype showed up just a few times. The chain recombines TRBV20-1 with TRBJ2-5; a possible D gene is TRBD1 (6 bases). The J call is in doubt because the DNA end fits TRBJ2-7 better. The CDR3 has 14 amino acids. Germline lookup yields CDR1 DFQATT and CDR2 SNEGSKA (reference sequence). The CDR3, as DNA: TGCAGTGCTACAGGACAGCAATACCCCTACGAGCAGTACTTC. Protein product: CSATGQQYPYEQYF.

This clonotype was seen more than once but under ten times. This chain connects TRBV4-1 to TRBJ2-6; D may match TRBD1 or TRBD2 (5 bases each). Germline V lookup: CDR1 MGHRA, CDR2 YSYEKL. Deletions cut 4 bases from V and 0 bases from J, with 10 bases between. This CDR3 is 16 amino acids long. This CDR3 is CASSRGPSSGANVLTF. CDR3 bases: TGCGCCAGCAGCCGGGGACCCAGCTCTGGGGCCAACGTCCTGACTTTC.

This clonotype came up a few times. The CDR3 protein is CSAKRGTGKNIQYF. In nucleotides, the CDR3 is TGCAGCGCCAAGCGTGGTACAGGCAAAAACATTCAGTACTTC. The chain recombines TRBV29-1 with TRBJ2-4; tentative D call: TRBD1 (5 bases). With 7 bases removed from V and 3 bases from J, the gap between germline ends came to 16 bases. CDR1 is SQVTM and CDR2 is ANQGSEA in the germline V gene. CDR3 size: 14 residues. Variable domain in full (rest from reference TRBV29-1 and TRBJ2-4): SAVISQKPSRDICQRGTSLTIQCQVDSQVTMMFWYRQQPGQSLTLIATANQGSEATYESGFVIDKFPISRPNLTFSTLTVSNMSPEDSSIYLCSAKRGTGKNIQYFGAGTRLSVL.

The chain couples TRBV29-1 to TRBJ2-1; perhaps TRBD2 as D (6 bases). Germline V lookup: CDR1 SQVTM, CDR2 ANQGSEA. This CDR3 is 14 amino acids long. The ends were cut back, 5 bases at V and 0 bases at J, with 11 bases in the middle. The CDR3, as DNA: TGCAGCGTTCACCCCGGGAGCTCCTACAATGAGCAGTTCTTC. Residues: CSVHPGSSYNEQFF.

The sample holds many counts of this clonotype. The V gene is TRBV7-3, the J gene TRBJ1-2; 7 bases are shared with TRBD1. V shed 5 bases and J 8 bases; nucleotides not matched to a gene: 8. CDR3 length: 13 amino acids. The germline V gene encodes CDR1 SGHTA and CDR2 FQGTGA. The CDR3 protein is CASSLTGAEGYTF. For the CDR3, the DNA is TGTGCCAGCAGCCTCACAGGGGCGGAGGGCTACACCTTC. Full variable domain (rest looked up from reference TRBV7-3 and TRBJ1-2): GAGVSQTPSNKVTEKGKYVELRCDPISGHTALYWYRQSLGQGPEFLIYFQGTGAADDSGLPNDRFFAVRPEGSVSTLKIQRTERGDSAVYLCASSLTGAEGYTFGSGTRLTVV.

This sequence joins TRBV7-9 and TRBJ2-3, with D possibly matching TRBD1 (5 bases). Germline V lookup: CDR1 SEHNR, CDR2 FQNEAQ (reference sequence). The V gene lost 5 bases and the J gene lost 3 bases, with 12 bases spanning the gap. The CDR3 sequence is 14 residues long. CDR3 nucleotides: TGTGCCAGCAGCCCACAGGTTTCTACAGATACGCAGTATTTT. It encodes CASSPQVSTDTQYF.

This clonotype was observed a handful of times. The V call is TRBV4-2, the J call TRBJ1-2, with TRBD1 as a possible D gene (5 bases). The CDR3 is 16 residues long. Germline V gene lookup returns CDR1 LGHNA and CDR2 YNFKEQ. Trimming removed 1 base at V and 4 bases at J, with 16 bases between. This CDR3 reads CASSQVGASESYGYTF. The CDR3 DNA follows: TGTGCCAGCAGCCAAGTAGGGGCCAGTGAGAGCTATGGCTACACCTTC.

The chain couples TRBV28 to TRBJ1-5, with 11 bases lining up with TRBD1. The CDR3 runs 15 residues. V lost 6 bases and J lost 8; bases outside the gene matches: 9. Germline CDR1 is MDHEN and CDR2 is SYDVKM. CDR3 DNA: TGTGCCAGCAGCACAACCGGGACAGGGGGGGAGCCCCAGCATTTT. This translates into CASSTTGTGGEPQHF.

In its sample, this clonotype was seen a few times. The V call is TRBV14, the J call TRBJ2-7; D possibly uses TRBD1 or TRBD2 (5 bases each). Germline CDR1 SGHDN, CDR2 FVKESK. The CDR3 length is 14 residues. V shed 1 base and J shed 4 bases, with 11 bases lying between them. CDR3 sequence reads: CASSQVSGAYEQYF. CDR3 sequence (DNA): TGTGCCAGCAGCCAAGTATCCGGGGCTTACGAGCAGTACTTC.

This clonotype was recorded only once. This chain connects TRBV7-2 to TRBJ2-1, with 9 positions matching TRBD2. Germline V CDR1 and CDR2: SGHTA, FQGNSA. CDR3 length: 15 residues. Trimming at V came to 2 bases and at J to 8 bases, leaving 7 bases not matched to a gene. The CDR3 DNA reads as TGTGCCAGCAGCTTACTAGCGGGGAGTCCCCATGAGCAGTTCTTC. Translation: CASSLLAGSPHEQFF. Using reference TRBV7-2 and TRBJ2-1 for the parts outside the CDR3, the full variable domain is GAGVSQSPSNKVTEKGKDVELRCDPISGHTALYWYRQSLGQGLEFLIYFQGNSAPDKSGLPSDRFSAERTGGSVSTLTIQRTQQEDSAVYLCASSLLAGSPHEQFFGPGTRLTVL.

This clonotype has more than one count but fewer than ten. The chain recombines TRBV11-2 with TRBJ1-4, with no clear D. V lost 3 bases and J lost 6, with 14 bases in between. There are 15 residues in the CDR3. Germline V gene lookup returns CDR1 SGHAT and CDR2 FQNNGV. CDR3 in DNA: TGTGCCAGCAGCTTGGCCTGGAATGTCGATGAAAAACTGTTTTTT. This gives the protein CASSLAWNVDEKLFF.

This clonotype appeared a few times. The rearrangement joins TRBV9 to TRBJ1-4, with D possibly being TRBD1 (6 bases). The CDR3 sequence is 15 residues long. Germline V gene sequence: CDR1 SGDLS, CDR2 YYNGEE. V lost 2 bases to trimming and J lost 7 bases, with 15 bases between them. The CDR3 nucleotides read TGTGCCAGCAGCGTCAACGACAGGTTGGGTGAAAAACTGTTTTTT. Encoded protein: CASSVNDRLGEKLFF.

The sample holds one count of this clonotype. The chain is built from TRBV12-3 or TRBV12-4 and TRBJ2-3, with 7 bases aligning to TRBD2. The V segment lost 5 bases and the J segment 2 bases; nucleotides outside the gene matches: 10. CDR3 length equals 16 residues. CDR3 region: CASSTALAATTDTQYF. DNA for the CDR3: TGTGCCAGCAGTACCGCCCTAGCGGCCACCACAGATACGCAGTATTTT.

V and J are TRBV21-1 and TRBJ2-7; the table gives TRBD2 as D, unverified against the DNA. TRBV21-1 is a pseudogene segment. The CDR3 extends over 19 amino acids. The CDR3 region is CASSKNGATGTLSSYEQYF. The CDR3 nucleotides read TGTGCCAGCAGCAAAAATGGGGCCACCGGGACTTTGAGCTCCTACGAGCAGTACTTC.

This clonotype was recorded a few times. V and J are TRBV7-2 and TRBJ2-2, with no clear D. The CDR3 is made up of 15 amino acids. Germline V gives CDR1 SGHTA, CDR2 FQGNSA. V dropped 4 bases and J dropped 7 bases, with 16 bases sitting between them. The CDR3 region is CASSSDQPRSGELFF. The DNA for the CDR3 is TGTGCCAGCAGCTCAGACCAACCTAGGAGCGGGGAGCTGTTTTTT.

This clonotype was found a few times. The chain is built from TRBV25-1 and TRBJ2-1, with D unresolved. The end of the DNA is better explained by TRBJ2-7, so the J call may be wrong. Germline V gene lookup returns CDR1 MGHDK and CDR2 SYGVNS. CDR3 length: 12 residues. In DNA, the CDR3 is TGTGCCAGCAGTGATCTCCGGGACGAGCAGTACTTC. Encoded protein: CASSDLRDEQYF.

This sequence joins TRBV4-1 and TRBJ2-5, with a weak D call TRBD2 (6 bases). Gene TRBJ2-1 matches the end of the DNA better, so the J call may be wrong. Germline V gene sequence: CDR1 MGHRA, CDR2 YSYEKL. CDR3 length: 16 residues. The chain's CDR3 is CASSHRRDFGGAEQFF. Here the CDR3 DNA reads TGCGCCAGCAGCCACAGAAGGGATTTCGGCGGGGCAGAGCAGTTCTTC.